These 15 T cell receptor beta chains originate from one sample sequenced in a study of T cell changes during pregnancy in multiple sclerosis. Sequencing used immunoSEQ multiplex PCR; TCRdb keeps in-frame clones, though not all of them. The table has some 40,000 clones, roughly 90% seen once. Here the sequenced sample was CD4+ T cells from peripheral blood mononuclear cells, taken before pregnancy. The receptors were gathered from a female donor with multiple sclerosis, enrolled in a pregnancy study.

This clone is a singleton in its sample. This chain connects TRBV9 to TRBJ2-3, with a possible D match to TRBD2 (6 bases). The CDR3 has 13 amino acids. Germline V gene sequence: CDR1 SGDLS, CDR2 YYNGEE. V lost 0 bases and J lost 10, with 12 bases in between. This CDR3 reads CASSVDIRRAQYF. The CDR3 DNA reads TGTGCCAGCAGCGTAGATATCCGGAGGGCGCAGTATTTT.

CDR3 protein: CASSYEMRGLNTQYF. The CDR3 coding sequence is TGTGCCAGCAGTTACGAAATGAGGGGGCTAAATACGCAGTATTTT. This chain links TRBV6-6 with TRBJ2-3; 7 positions agree with TRBD1. The CDR3 has 15 amino acids. With V trimmed by 2 bases and J by 7 bases, 9 bases remained unmatched. Germline lookup yields CDR1 MNHNY and CDR2 SVGAGI (reference sequence).

The V call is TRBV5-1, the J call TRBJ1-2, with a tentative D call TRBD1 (5 bases). From germline, CDR1 is SGHRS and CDR2 YFSETQ. The CDR3 totals 13 residues. V was trimmed by 0 bases and J by 3 bases, leaving 6 bases between them. Here the CDR3 DNA reads TGCGCCAGCAGCTTGGTAGGGGACTATGGCTACACCTTC. The encoded protein is CASSLVGDYGYTF. Looking up the rest from reference TRBV5-1 and TRBJ1-2 gives the full variable domain: KAGVTQTPRYLIKTRGQQVTLSCSPISGHRSVSWYQQTPGQGLQFLFEYFSETQRNKGNFPGRFSGRQFSNSRSEMNVSTLELGDSALYLCASSLVGDYGYTFGSGTRLTVV.

This clone has a single count. This chain connects TRBV29-1 to TRBJ2-1, with no clear D. CDR1 is SQVTM and CDR2 is ANQGSEA in the germline V gene. CDR3 size: 12 residues. V was shortened by 4 bases and J by 3 bases, with 7 bases between the two germline ends. CDR3 sequence: CSVGLGYNEQFF. CDR3 nucleotide sequence: TGCAGCGTTGGGCTAGGCTACAATGAGCAGTTCTTC.

The J gene is TRBJ2-3, the V gene TRBV5-6, with 7 bases aligning to TRBD2. V lost 4 bases, J lost 0 bases, and 17 bases stayed unmatched. CDR1 SGHDT and CDR2 YYEEEE come from the germline V gene. The CDR3 runs to 19 residues. The CDR3 protein is CASSERVAGEPWSTDTQYF. CDR3 in DNA: TGTGCCAGCAGCGAACGGGTGGCGGGGGAGCCGTGGAGCACAGATACGCAGTATTTT.

The chain uses TRBV28 and TRBJ1-2; maybe TRBD1 (5 bases). Trimming removed 2 bases from V and 8 bases from J, with 12 bases in between. The CDR3 totals 13 residues. Germline V CDR1 and CDR2: MDHEN, SYDVKM. The CDR3 is CASSLSFGGGYTF. The CDR3 DNA reads TGTGCCAGCAGTTTAAGTTTTGGGGGGGGCTACACCTTC.

Regarding this clone: One junction end disagrees with the germline gene, perhaps due to a read error. This chain joins TRBV20-1 and TRBJ1-2; TRBD1 matches at 7 bases. The CDR3 totals 11 residues. Germline CDR1 reads DFQATT; CDR2 reads SNEGSKA (reference sequence). CDR3 loop: CSADGDSSPYF. CDR3 in DNA: TGCAGTGCTGATGGGGACAGTTCCCCTTACTTC.

Here the CDR3 DNA reads TGTGCCTGGAGTAACTCTCTCGTGGTAACTTTCTTT. Its protein is CAWSNSLVVTFF. The V call is TRBV30, the J call TRBJ1-1; D ambiguous. CDR3 size: 12 residues. Germline V gene data show CDR1 as GTSNPN and CDR2 as SVGIG (reference sequence). V was pared by 2 bases and J by 12 bases, with 16 bases between.

The rearrangement links TRBV5-1 to TRBJ1-2; no reliable D call. The CDR3 contains 14 residues. Trimming left V 4 bases short and J 8 bases short, with 18 bases between. The germline gives CDR1 SGHRS, CDR2 YFSETQ. CDR3 DNA sequence: TGCGCCAGCAGCCCCGACCAGGAGGGAGGCGGCTACACCTTC. Protein: CASSPDQEGGGYTF. Full variable domain (rest looked up from reference TRBV5-1 and TRBJ1-2): KAGVTQTPRYLIKTRGQQVTLSCSPISGHRSVSWYQQTPGQGLQFLFEYFSETQRNKGNFPGRFSGRQFSNSRSEMNVSTLELGDSALYLCASSPDQEGGGYTFGSGTRLTVV.

The V call is TRBV4-1, the J call TRBJ1-2, with D tentatively TRBD1 (5 bases). This CDR3 comprises 15 residues. V was clipped by 0 bases and J by 4 bases, with 12 bases between them. In germline, CDR1 is MGHRA, CDR2 YSYEKL. The CDR3 DNA sequence: TGCGCCAGCAGCCAAGATGGTTGGACACCCTATGGCTACACCTTC. This translates into CASSQDGWTPYGYTF.

This clone occurred once. This chain links TRBV7-8 with TRBJ2-3; 9 positions agree with TRBD2. The CDR3 length is 18 residues. Germline V lookup: CDR1 SGHVS, CDR2 FQNEAQ. The ends lost 5 bases at V and 0 bases at J; junction bases unmatched: 12. CDR3 sequence: CASSLPRGGARSTDTQYF. CDR3 nucleotides: TGTGCCAGCAGCCTCCCTCGCGGGGGGGCACGTAGCACAGATACGCAGTATTTT.

The V gene is TRBV11-2, the J gene TRBJ1-1; D not certain. The germline V gene encodes CDR1 SGHAT and CDR2 FQNNGV. The CDR3 extends over 13 amino acids. Trimming left V 2 bases short and J 4 bases short, with 8 bases between. The CDR3 coding sequence is TGTGCCAGCAGCTTAACCGCGGGCACTGAAGCTTTCTTT. Translation gives CASSLTAGTEAFF.

J is TRBJ2-6 and V is TRBV6-1; D is uncertain. The germline V gene encodes CDR1 MNHNS and CDR2 SASEGT. V was cut by 2 bases and J by 0 bases, with 11 bases left in between. The length of the CDR3 is 17 residues. The CDR3 reads CASSELNTFSGANVLTF. CDR3 in DNA: TGTGCCAGCAGTGAACTGAACACCTTCTCTGGGGCCAACGTCCTGACTTTC.

The genes are TRBV19 and TRBJ1-1, with a possible D match to TRBD1 (6 bases). This CDR3 spans 14 amino acids. Trimming stripped 6 bases from V and 4 bases from J, with 15 bases between. CDR1 LNHDA and CDR2 SQIVND come from the germline V gene (reference sequence). CDR3 coding DNA: TGTGCCAGTAGCCCTCAACCGACAGGCACTGAAGCTTTCTTT. It yields the protein CASSPQPTGTEAFF. The variable domain in full, completed from reference TRBV19 and TRBJ1-1, reads DGGITQSPKYLFRKEGQNVTLSCEQNLNHDAMYWYRQDPGQGLRLIYYSQIVNDFQKGDIAEGYSVSREKKESFPLTVTSAQKNPTAFYLCASSPQPTGTEAFFGQGTRLTVV.

This clone showed up just once. The V gene is TRBV11-2, the J gene TRBJ1-1, with D unresolved. Germline values: CDR1 SGHAT, CDR2 FQNNGV. This CDR3 has 15 residues. Trimming took off 2 bases at V and 0 bases at J, with 10 bases between the two ends. The CDR3 sequence is CASSLIGGMNTEAFF. CDR3 DNA: TGTGCCAGCAGCTTAATTGGAGGTATGAACACTGAAGCTTTCTTT.